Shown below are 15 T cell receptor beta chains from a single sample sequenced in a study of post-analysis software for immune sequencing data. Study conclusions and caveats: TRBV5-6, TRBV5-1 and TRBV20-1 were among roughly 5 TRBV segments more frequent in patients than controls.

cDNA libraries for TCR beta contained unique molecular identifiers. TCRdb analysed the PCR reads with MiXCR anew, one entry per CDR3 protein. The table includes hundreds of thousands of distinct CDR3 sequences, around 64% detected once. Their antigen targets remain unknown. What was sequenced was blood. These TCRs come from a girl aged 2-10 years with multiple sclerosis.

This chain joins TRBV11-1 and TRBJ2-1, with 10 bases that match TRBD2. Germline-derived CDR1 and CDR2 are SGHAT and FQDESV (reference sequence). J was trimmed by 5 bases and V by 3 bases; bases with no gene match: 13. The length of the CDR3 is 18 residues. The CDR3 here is CASSFQLSSGSFNNEQFF. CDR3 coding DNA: TGTGCCAGCAGCTTTCAATTATCTAGCGGGAGCTTCAACAATGAGCAGTTCTTC.

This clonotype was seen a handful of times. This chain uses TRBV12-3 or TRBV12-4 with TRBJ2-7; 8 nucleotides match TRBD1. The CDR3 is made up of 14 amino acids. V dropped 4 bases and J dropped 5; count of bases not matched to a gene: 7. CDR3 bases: TGTGCCAGCAGTTCCGCAGGGGGCGTCGACGAGCAGTACTTC. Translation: CASSSAGGVDEQYF.

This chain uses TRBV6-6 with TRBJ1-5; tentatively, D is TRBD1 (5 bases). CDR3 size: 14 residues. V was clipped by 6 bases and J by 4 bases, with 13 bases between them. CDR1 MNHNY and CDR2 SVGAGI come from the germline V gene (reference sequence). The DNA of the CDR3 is TGTGCCAGCAGGGGACTGAATGGGAATCAGCCCCAGCATTTT. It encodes CASRGLNGNQPQHF.

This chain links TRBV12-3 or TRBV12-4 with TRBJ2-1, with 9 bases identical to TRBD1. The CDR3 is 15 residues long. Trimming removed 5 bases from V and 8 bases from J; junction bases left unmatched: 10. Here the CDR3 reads CASSLRRTGAHEQFF. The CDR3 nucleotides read TGTGCCAGCAGTCTAAGACGGACAGGGGCCCATGAGCAGTTCTTC.

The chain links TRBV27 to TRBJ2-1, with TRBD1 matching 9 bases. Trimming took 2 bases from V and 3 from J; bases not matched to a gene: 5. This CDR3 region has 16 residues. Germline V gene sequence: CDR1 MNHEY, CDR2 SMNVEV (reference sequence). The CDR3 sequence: CASSLPDRGDYNEQFF. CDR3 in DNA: TGTGCCAGCAGTTTACCGGACAGGGGAGACTACAATGAGCAGTTCTTC.

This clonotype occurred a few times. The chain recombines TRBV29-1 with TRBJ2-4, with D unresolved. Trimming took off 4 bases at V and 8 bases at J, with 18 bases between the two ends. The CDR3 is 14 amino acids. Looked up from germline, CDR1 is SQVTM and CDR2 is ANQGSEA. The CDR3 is CSVAPGIYQDIQYF. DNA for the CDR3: TGCAGCGTTGCCCCTGGAATATATCAGGACATTCAGTACTTC.

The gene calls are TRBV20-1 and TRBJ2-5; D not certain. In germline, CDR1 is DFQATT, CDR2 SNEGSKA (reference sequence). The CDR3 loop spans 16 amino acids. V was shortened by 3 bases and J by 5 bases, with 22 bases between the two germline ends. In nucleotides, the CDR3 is TGCAGTGCTAGGCCCCCCTCCTTAGGTTCGGTGGAGACCCAGTACTTC. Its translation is CSARPPSLGSVETQYF.

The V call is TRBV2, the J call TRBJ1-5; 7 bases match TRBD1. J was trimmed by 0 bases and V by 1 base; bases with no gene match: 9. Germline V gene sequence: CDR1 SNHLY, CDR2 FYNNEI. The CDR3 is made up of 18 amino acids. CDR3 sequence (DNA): TGTGCCAGCAGTGAAGAGTTAGGGGGCTCATATAGCAATCAGCCCCAGCATTTT. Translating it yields CASSEELGGSYSNQPQHF.

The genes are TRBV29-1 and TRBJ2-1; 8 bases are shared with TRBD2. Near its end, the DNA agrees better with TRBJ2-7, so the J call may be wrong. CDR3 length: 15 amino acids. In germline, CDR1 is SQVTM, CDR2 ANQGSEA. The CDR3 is CSVQGLAATYNEQYF. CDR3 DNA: TGCAGCGTTCAAGGACTAGCAGCGACTTACAATGAGCAGTACTTC.

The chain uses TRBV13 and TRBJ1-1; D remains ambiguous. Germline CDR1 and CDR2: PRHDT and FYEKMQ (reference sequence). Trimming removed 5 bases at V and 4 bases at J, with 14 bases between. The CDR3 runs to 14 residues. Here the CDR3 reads CASSHIRLGTEAFF. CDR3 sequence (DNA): TGTGCCAGCAGCCATATTCGCTTGGGCACTGAAGCTTTCTTT. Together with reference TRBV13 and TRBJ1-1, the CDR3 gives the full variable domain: AAGVIQSPRHLIKEKRETATLKCYPIPRHDTVYWYQQGPGQDPQFLISFYEKMQSDKGSIPDRFSAQQFSDYHSELNMSSLELGDSALYFCASSHIRLGTEAFFGQGTRLTVV.

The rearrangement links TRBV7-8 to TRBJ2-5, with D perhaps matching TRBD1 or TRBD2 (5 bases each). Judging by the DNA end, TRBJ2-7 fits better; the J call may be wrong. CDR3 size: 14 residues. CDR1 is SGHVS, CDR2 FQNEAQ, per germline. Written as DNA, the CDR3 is TGTGCCAGCAGCTGGAGGACACGATCCTACGAGCAGTACTTC. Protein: CASSWRTRSYEQYF.

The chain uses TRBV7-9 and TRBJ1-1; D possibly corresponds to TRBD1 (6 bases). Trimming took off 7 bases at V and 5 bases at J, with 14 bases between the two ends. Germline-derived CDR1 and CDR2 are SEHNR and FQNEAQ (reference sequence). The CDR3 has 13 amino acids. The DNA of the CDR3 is TGTGCCAGCACCGTATCAGGGGTGACTGAAGCTTTCTTT. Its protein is CASTVSGVTEAFF.

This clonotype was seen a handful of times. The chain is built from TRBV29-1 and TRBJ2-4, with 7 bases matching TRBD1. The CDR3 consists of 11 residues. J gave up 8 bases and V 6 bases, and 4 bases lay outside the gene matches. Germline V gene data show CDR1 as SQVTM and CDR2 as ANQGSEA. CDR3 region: CSVRQGYIQYF. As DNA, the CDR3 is TGCAGCGTCCGACAGGGTTACATTCAGTACTTC.

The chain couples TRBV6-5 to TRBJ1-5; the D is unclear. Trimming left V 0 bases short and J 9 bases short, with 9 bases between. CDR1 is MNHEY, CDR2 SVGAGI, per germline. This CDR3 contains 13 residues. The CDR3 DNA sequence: TGTGCCAGCAGTTACTCTGAGGAGGGGCCCCAGCATTTT. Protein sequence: CASSYSEEGPQHF.

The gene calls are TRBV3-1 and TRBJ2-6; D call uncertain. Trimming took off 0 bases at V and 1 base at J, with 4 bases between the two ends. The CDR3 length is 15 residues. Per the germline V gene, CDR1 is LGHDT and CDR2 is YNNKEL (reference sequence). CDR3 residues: CASSQDESGANVLTF. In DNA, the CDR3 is TGTGCCAGCAGCCAAGATGAATCTGGGGCCAACGTCCTGACTTTC.